This T cell receptor (beta chain) is from a study of regulatory dendritic cells for organ transplantation. General study findings and limits: Memory CD8+ clonal expansion seemed more limited with regulatory than mature dendritic cells. Naive CD4+ and CD8+ repertoires were highly diverse; memory CD8+ was most oligoclonal.

As for this clone: Its target is unknown.

V lost 3 bases, J lost 2 bases, and 7 bases lay in between. From germline, CDR1 is MNHEY and CDR2 SVGAGI. This CDR3 is 13 amino acids long. Assay: immunoSEQ multiplex PCR; the TCRdb copy retains only in-frame clones and omits some. The sample carries under 40,000 clones, around 90% recorded once. FACS sorted CD4+ or CD8+ T cells into CD45RA+ naive and CD45RO+ memory. This chain connects TRBV6-5 to TRBJ1-2; D not resolved. The origin of this receptor is a human donor in good health. The sequenced material came from naive CD8+ T cells from blood. Subset of the sample: CD45RA+ naive T cells. As DNA, the CDR3 is TGTGCCAGCAGTTATTACAGAAACTATGGCTACACCTTC. Translation gives CASSYYRNYGYTF.